Many counts were recorded for the clone carrying this T cell receptor beta chain. The antigen is undetermined. Read data end 3 residues before the CDR3 end; the end is taken from the germline J gene. The CDR3 covers 15 residues. CDR1 SGHVS and CDR2 FNYEAQ come from the germline V gene. Trimming removed 5 bases at V and 1 base at J, with 15 bases between. These data come from a study of T cell clonality in common variable immunodeficiency. Study findings and constraints: CVID subjects showed higher TCRbeta clonality than healthy controls.

Produced via immunoSEQ multiplex PCR; TCRdb's table is partial and in-frame only. The repertoire consists of fewer than 75,000 clones, none detected only once. This chain links TRBV7-6 with TRBJ2-7, with D unclear. The sample consisted of peripheral blood mononuclear cells. This TCR was recovered from a person aged 18 to 69 in good health. CDR3 DNA, as far as it was read: TGTGCCAGCAGCGCAGGAGTACAGTTGTCCTACGAG. It specifies CASSAGVQLSYE. The full CDR3 is CASSAGVQLSYEQYF.